This T cell receptor beta chain was sequenced for a study of metastatic and nonmetastatic thyroid tumors. Study details: From malignant and benign thyroid patients, repertoires in blood and in tumor or nodule tissue were compared.

Until they underwent thyroid surgery, no patient had received any treatment. TCRdb redid the clone calls on the PCR reads using MiXCR. The sample gives more than 35,000 clones, 13% of which show up once; more than 9% is in the top ten. At least ten counts were recorded for this clone. The V end was cut by 6 bases, the J end by 5 bases, with 17 bases between. There are 14 residues in the CDR3. Per the germline V gene, CDR1 is DFQATT and CDR2 is SNEGSKA (reference sequence). The sample taken for sequencing was blood. The TCR originated in a female donor with papillary thyroid cancer or a benign thyroid nodule (not recorded which). Some clones in this sample may be carry-over from other donors' samples. This chain connects TRBV20-1 to TRBJ2-1; the D call may be TRBD1 or TRBD2 (5 bases each). The CDR3 spells CSASGTPGHNEQFF. The CDR3 DNA follows: TGCAGTGCCTCCGGGACCCCCGGCCACAATGAGCAGTTCTTC.